This T cell receptor (beta chain) was found in a study of Ad26.COV2.S vaccination and SARS-CoV-2 variants. Study-level findings and limits: Responses of T cells in total may have been underestimated by the TCR breadth and depth analyses. There was reportedly substantial breadth in spike-specific CD8+ and CD4+ T cell responses after vaccination. Vaccine recipients and placebo recipients showed similar non-spike TCR breadth.

With respect to this clone: Its matching antigen is unknown.

Germline values: CDR1 LGHNA, CDR2 YNFKEQ. Deletions cut 5 bases from V and 3 bases from J, with 14 bases between. This CDR3 comprises 14 residues. Assay: immunoSEQ multiplex PCR; the TCRdb copy retains only in-frame clones and omits some. The sample includes around 170,000 clones, about 83% of them seen just once. The sample was peripheral blood, taken after recovery from COVID-19. This sequence was found in a human donor who had recovered from COVID-19. The V and J genes are TRBV4-2 and TRBJ2-7, with D maybe TRBD2 (5 bases). CDR3 nucleotide sequence: TGTGCCAGCAGCTCCGTTTTCGGGGACTACGAGCAGTACTTC. Its protein product is CASSSVFGDYEQYF.